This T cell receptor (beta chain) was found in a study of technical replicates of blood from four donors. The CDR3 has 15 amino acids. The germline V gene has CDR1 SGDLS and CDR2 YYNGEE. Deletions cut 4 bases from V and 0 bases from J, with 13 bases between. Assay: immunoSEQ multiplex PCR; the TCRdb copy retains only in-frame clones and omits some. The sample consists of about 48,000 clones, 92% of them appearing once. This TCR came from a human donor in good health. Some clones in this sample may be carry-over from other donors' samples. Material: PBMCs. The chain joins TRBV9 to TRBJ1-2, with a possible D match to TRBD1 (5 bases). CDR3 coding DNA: TGTGCCAGCAGCCCCCGGCGACAGCCTAACTATGGCTACACCTTC. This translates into CASSPRRQPNYGYTF. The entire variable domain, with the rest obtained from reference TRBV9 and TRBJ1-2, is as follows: DSGVTQTPKHLITATGQRVTLRCSPRSGDLSVYWYQQSLDQGLQFLIQYYNGEERAKGNILERFSAQQFPDLHSELNLSSLELGDSALYFCASSPRRQPNYGYTFGSGTRLTVV.